This passage covers 7 T cell receptor beta chains from one sample sequenced in a study of blood T cell repertoires in COVID-19. Method: immunoSEQ multiplex PCR; TCRdb's copy keeps in-frame clones and lacks some. The sample records around 27,000 clones, about 90% being singletons. Sequences were obtained from peripheral blood. The receptor source for this set is a human donor in a cohort sampled during active COVID-19.

The gene calls are TRBV24-1 and TRBJ1-5, with 12 bases fitting TRBD1. CDR3 length equals 13 residues. Germline CDR1 reads KGHDR; CDR2 reads SFDVKD. J lost 8 bases, V lost 7 bases, and 2 bases had no gene match. CDR3 loop: CATRGQGAEPQHF. CDR3 nucleotides: TGTGCCACCAGGGGACAGGGGGCTGAGCCCCAGCATTTT.

The rearrangement joins TRBV6-6 to TRBJ2-5; 10 bases are a match to TRBD2. The CDR3 runs 14 residues. From germline, CDR1 is MNHNY and CDR2 SVGAGI (reference sequence). J lost 4 bases, V lost 5 bases, and 4 bases had no gene match. This chain's CDR3 is CASSGTSVRETQYF. The DNA of the CDR3 is TGTGCCAGCAGTGGGACTAGCGTTCGAGAGACCCAGTACTTC.

V usage is TRBV7-9 and J usage is TRBJ1-5; no reliable D call. V dropped 4 bases and J dropped 4 bases, with 11 bases sitting between them. Germline CDR1 and CDR2: SEHNR and FQNEAQ (reference sequence). The CDR3 contains 14 residues. CDR3 region: CASSSGGRNQPQHF. The DNA for the CDR3 is TGTGCCAGCAGCTCAGGAGGGAGGAATCAGCCCCAGCATTTT.

The chain employs TRBV5-1 and TRBJ2-7, with 8 bases matching TRBD2. The CDR3 is 18 residues long. With 0 bases clipped from V and 4 bases from J, the junction kept 15 bases outside the gene matches. CDR1 and CDR2 (germline): SGHRS, YFSETQ. CDR3 loop: CASSLGFILAGILYEQYF. CDR3 nucleotide sequence: TGCGCCAGCAGCTTGGGTTTTATCTTAGCGGGGATTTTATACGAGCAGTACTTC.

V and J are TRBV12-5 and TRBJ2-2; D possibly corresponds to TRBD2 (7 bases). The CDR3 sequence is 14 residues long. V dropped 5 bases and J dropped 7 bases, with 14 bases sitting between them. The V gene's germline CDR1 is LGHNT and CDR2 FRNRAP. The CDR3 DNA follows: TGTGCTAGTGGTCAAGGGGGGGCGATCGGGGAGCTGTTTTTT. Translated, it gives CASGQGGAIGELFF.

V usage is TRBV2 and J usage is TRBJ1-6; 8 bases align to TRBD1. This CDR3 contains 15 residues. Unmatched junction bases numbered 10, after V lost 6 bases and J lost 9 bases. Per the germline V gene, CDR1 is SNHLY and CDR2 is FYNNEI. The CDR3 DNA follows: TGTGCCAGCAGATCTGACAGGGGCGTCGGTTCACCCCTCCACTTT. Encoded protein: CASRSDRGVGSPLHF.

V is TRBV19 and J is TRBJ1-1, with 7 bases matching TRBD1. CDR3 length equals 18 residues. In germline, CDR1 is LNHDA, CDR2 SQIVND (reference sequence). After removal of 1 base from V and 1 base from J, the junction contained 12 bases not matched to a gene. CDR3 amino acids: CASSIVKGARIRNTEAFF. The CDR3 coding sequence is TGTGCCAGTAGTATAGTGAAGGGGGCGCGGATTCGGAACACTGAAGCTTTCTTT.